These 24 T cell receptor beta chains share one sample of origin, sequenced in a study of T cells after yellow fever vaccination. MiXCR was run by TCRdb on the 5' RACE reads, yielding one entry per CDR3 protein. The sample lists under 600,000 distinct CDR3 sequences; 21% were seen once. The sequenced sample was PBMCs, obtained roughly 23 days after the first yellow fever vaccination. These receptor sequences come from a man between 18 and 35 years old who received the YFV17D yellow fever vaccine.

This clonotype was seen more than once but under ten times. The chain joins TRBV20-1 to TRBJ2-7, with TRBD1 identical over 7 bases. The CDR3 has 12 residues. CDR1 and CDR2 (germline): DFQATT, SNEGSKA (reference sequence). V lost 6 bases to trimming and J lost 4 bases; unmatched junction nucleotides: 6. DNA of the CDR3: TGCAGTGCAGGGGACAGTCCATACGAGCAGTACTTC. Its protein product is CSAGDSPYEQYF.

This clonotype was picked up a small number of times. The chain uses TRBV24-1 and TRBJ2-5; D is undetermined. Between the trimmed V and J ends, which lost 10 bases and 2 bases, there was a span of 7 bases. Germline CDR1 reads KGHDR; CDR2 reads SFDVKD. This CDR3 has 11 residues. CDR3 region: CATQAQETQYF. The CDR3 coding sequence is TGTGCCACTCAAGCTCAAGAGACCCAGTACTTC.

This clonotype was seen only a few times. V gene TRBV28 combines with J gene TRBJ2-3; 11 nucleotides align to TRBD2. Germline values: CDR1 MDHEN, CDR2 SYDVKM. The junction had 4 bases not matched to a gene; V was cut back by 2 bases and J by 6 bases. The CDR3 is 15 amino acids. The CDR3 is CASSLRRLAGDTQYF. The CDR3, as DNA: TGTGCCAGCAGTTTAAGGAGACTAGCGGGGGATACGCAGTATTTT.

The chain uses TRBV24-1 and TRBJ2-5; D uncertain. Germline loops: CDR1 KGHDR, CDR2 SFDVKD. The V gene lost 1 base and the J gene lost 0 bases, with 8 bases spanning the gap. The CDR3 totals 15 residues. The CDR3 DNA follows: TGTGCCACCAGTGATTTCAGGTCGTACCAAGAGACCCAGTACTTC. Amino acids: CATSDFRSYQETQYF.

The CDR3 here is CAFSSTGRGLSSYNEQFF. CDR3 nucleotide sequence: TGTGCCTTCAGTTCTACAGGCCGGGGACTCAGCTCCTACAATGAGCAGTTCTTC. The gene calls are TRBV2 and TRBJ2-1, with a possible D match to TRBD2 (6 bases). This CDR3 comprises 18 residues. V dropped 11 bases and J dropped 0 bases, with 26 bases sitting between them. Germline lookup yields CDR1 SNHLY and CDR2 FYNNEI.

The chain is built from TRBV14 and TRBJ2-7, with D unresolved. This CDR3 is 14 amino acids long. CDR1 and CDR2 (germline): SGHDN, FVKESK. The V end lost 3 bases, the J end lost 6 bases, and 15 bases lay between the germline ends. The CDR3 DNA reads TGTGCCAGCAGCCACTCTCGGAAGGGAAGCGAGCAGTACTTC. Amino acid sequence: CASSHSRKGSEQYF.

This clonotype was observed a handful of times. This chain connects TRBV5-1 to TRBJ1-2; TRBD1 might be the D (5 bases). Trimming shortened V by 4 bases and J by 2 bases, and 12 bases separated the two germline ends. CDR3 length equals 14 residues. Germline V gene data show CDR1 as SGHRS and CDR2 as YFSETQ. The CDR3: CASSEGDANYGYTF. CDR3 bases: TGCGCCAGCAGCGAAGGGGACGCAAACTATGGCTACACCTTC.

This clonotype was counted only a few times. The V gene is TRBV9, the J gene TRBJ2-2; possible D gene TRBD1, 5 bases. V lost 0 bases to trimming and J lost 4 bases, with 13 bases between them. Germline V lookup: CDR1 SGDLS, CDR2 YYNGEE. The CDR3 extends over 16 amino acids. The CDR3 protein is CASSVGSGIGTGELFF. In DNA form, the CDR3 reads TGTGCCAGCAGCGTAGGATCAGGGATAGGCACCGGGGAGCTGTTTTTT.

This clonotype has a handful of counts. The rearrangement joins TRBV3-1 to TRBJ2-2; TRBD1 agrees at 10 bases. The length of the CDR3 is 16 residues. CDR1 and CDR2 from the germline V gene are LGHDT and YNNKEL (reference sequence). Trimming took 3 bases from V and 3 from J; bases not matched to a gene: 4. In DNA, the CDR3 is TGTGCCAGCAGCCACGACAGGGGGCTAGACACCGGGGAGCTGTTTTTT. It specifies CASSHDRGLDTGELFF.

The chain couples TRBV6-2 or TRBV6-3 to TRBJ1-1; a weak D match, TRBD1 (5 bases). Germline V gene data show CDR1 as MNHEY and CDR2 as SVGEGT. V shed 7 bases and J shed 5 bases, with 20 bases lying between them. The CDR3 is 15 residues long. CDR3 sequence: CASTEEAREYTEAFF. The DNA for the CDR3 is TGTGCCAGCACCGAGGAGGCCAGGGAATATACTGAAGCTTTCTTT.

The V gene is TRBV19, the J gene TRBJ1-1, with D perhaps matching TRBD1 (6 bases). Trimming removed 0 bases from V and 0 bases from J, with 11 bases in between. From germline, CDR1 is LNHDA and CDR2 SQIVND (reference sequence). CDR3 length: 16 amino acids. The CDR3 here is CASSIDRTALNTEAFF. The CDR3 DNA sequence: TGTGCCAGTAGTATAGATCGGACAGCCCTGAACACTGAAGCTTTCTTT.

The sample holds a few counts of this clonotype. The chain joins TRBV28 to TRBJ1-5; D not resolved. The CDR3 has 14 amino acids. CDR1 is MDHEN, CDR2 SYDVKM, per germline. Trimming pared 10 bases from V and 5 bases from J, leaving 18 bases between. CDR3 coding DNA: TGTGCCACCCCTGGAGACACCCGAGATCAGCCCCAGCATTTT. Its protein is CATPGDTRDQPQHF.

This clonotype was recorded a few times. The chain links TRBV29-1 to TRBJ1-2; a weak D match, TRBD1 (5 bases). The germline CDR1 and CDR2 sequences are SQVTM and ANQGSEA. V lost 6 bases, J lost 1 base, and 6 bases lay in between. This CDR3 spans 11 amino acids. The CDR3 coding sequence is TGCAGCGTCGACAGTAACTATGGCTACACCTTC. It translates to CSVDSNYGYTF.

The CDR3, as DNA: TGCGCCAGCAGCCAAGATAGGTTCGCAGGGTACGAGCAGTACGTC. Translated: CASSQDRFAGYEQYV. The rearrangement links TRBV4-1 to TRBJ2-7; a weak D match, TRBD1 (5 bases). CDR1 is MGHRA, CDR2 YSYEKL, per germline. V dropped 0 bases and J dropped 4 bases, with 13 bases sitting between them. The CDR3 length is 15 residues.

The chain couples TRBV7-6 to TRBJ2-7, with TRBD2 matching over 15 bases. V was clipped by 2 bases and J by 7 bases; unmatched bases: 12. This CDR3 is 18 amino acids long. Germline assignment: CDR1 SGHVS and CDR2 FNYEAQ. The CDR3 protein is CASSLKGLAGGLVGEQYF. The CDR3 DNA follows: TGTGCCAGCAGCTTAAAGGGACTAGCGGGGGGCCTGGTGGGAGAGCAGTACTTC.

This clonotype was counted a few times. The chain couples TRBV7-2 to TRBJ2-7, with D perhaps matching TRBD1 (7 bases). The CDR3 is 13 residues long. Germline lookup yields CDR1 SGHTA and CDR2 FQGNSA. The V end was cut by 4 bases, the J end by 3 bases, with 10 bases between. This CDR3 reads CASSSGGLYEQYF. Here the CDR3 DNA reads TGTGCCAGCAGCTCAGGGGGGCTCTACGAGCAGTACTTC.

This rearrangement joins TRBV7-2 to TRBJ2-7, with TRBD2 identical over 13 bases. J gave up 5 bases and V 4 bases, and 5 bases lay outside the gene matches. The CDR3 length is 15 residues. The germline CDR1 and CDR2 sequences are SGHTA and FQGNSA. CDR3 DNA: TGTGCCAGCAGCTCGAGACTAGCGGGGGGCGACGAGCAGTACTTC. Its translation is CASSSRLAGGDEQYF.

The chain combines TRBV18 with TRBJ2-2; TRBD2 is a possible D gene (6 bases). Trimming cost V 2 bases and J 5 bases, with 15 bases left between them. The CDR3 loop spans 16 amino acids. Germline CDR1 is KGHSH and CDR2 is LQKENI. The CDR3 DNA follows: TGTGCCAGCTCACCAAATATGGGGACTCGAACCGGGGAGCTGTTTTTT. Its protein product is CASSPNMGTRTGELFF.

This clonotype has just a few counts. The chain recombines TRBV5-4 with TRBJ2-5, with D tentatively TRBD2 (5 bases). The CDR3 loop spans 14 amino acids. Germline V CDR1 and CDR2: SGHNT, YYREEE (reference sequence). Trimming removed 4 bases from V and 4 bases from J, with 14 bases in between. CDR3 nucleotide sequence: TGTGCCAGCAGCCCGGACTCCCTCGGAGAGACCCAGTACTTC. Translated: CASSPDSLGETQYF.

The chain combines TRBV10-2 with TRBJ2-1, with TRBD2 matching over 8 bases. The germline CDR1 and CDR2 sequences are WSHSY and SAAADI. There are 14 residues in the CDR3. V was pared by 7 bases and J by 6 bases, with 8 bases of the junction left unmatched. This CDR3 reads CASNPGRGGNEQFF. CDR3 in DNA: TGCGCCAGCAATCCCGGACGGGGGGGCAATGAGCAGTTCTTC.

This chain connects TRBV7-2 to TRBJ1-5, with 9 bases lining up with TRBD1. CDR3 length: 13 amino acids. After removal of 5 bases from V and 10 bases from J, the junction contained 6 bases not matched to a gene. CDR1 is SGHTA, CDR2 FQGNSA, per germline. As DNA, the CDR3 is TGTGCCAGCAGCCCGGGACAGGGATTACCCCAGCATTTT. This encodes CASSPGQGLPQHF.

This clonotype was seen only a few times. V and J are TRBV6-1 and TRBJ1-4; D unclear. The CDR3 runs to 17 residues. Trimming pared 8 bases from V and 3 bases from J, leaving 22 bases between. Germline V gives CDR1 MNHNS, CDR2 SASEGT. The CDR3 nucleotides are TGTGCCAGCGCCCCGGGGAGTCTTGGGGTTTCTAATGAAAAACTGTTTTTT. Its translation is CASAPGSLGVSNEKLFF.

J is TRBJ2-5 and V is TRBV29-1; tentative D call: TRBD2 (5 bases). Trimming left V 4 bases short and J 7 bases short, with 13 bases between. The CDR3 consists of 12 residues. From germline, CDR1 is SQVTM and CDR2 ANQGSEA. The CDR3 DNA reads TGCAGCGTTGCACTAGAGTATAGGACCCAGTACTTC. This translates into CSVALEYRTQYF.

The genes are TRBV5-1 and TRBJ2-3; a weak D match, TRBD2 (6 bases). CDR1 is SGHRS, CDR2 YFSETQ, per germline. This CDR3 region has 16 residues. V was clipped by 4 bases and J by 3 bases, with 18 bases between them. The CDR3 coding sequence is TGCGCCAGCAGCCCCTTTAGGAGTCGGGGGACAGATACGCAGTATTTT. It codes for CASSPFRSRGTDTQYF. Based on the CDR3 plus reference TRBV5-1 and TRBJ2-3, the full variable domain is KAGVTQTPRYLIKTRGQQVTLSCSPISGHRSVSWYQQTPGQGLQFLFEYFSETQRNKGNFPGRFSGRQFSNSRSEMNVSTLELGDSALYLCASSPFRSRGTDTQYFGPGTRLTVL.